This passage covers 11 T cell receptor beta chains from one sample sequenced in a study of blood T cell repertoires in COVID-19. Libraries were prepared by immunoSEQ multiplex PCR; TCRdb keeps only in-frame clonotypes and omits some of them. Seen here are 200,000 to 250,000 clones, about 84% observed once, and the top ten hold 2% to 2.5%. The sample consisted of PBMCs or T cells enriched from blood (not recorded which). Source of these receptors: a woman aged 45-65 years who had recovered from COVID-19.

The chain has TRBV5-4 and TRBJ1-2; 7 bases line up with TRBD1. The germline V gene encodes CDR1 SGHNT and CDR2 YYREEE (reference sequence). The CDR3 sequence is 16 residues long. V was clipped by 0 bases and J by 4 bases; unmatched bases: 9. In DNA form, the CDR3 reads TGTGCCAGCAGCTTGGAAGACAGGGCGCCTGCCTATGGCTACACCTTC. Its protein product is CASSLEDRAPAYGYTF.

This rearrangement joins TRBV20-1 to TRBJ2-3; perhaps TRBD2 as D (6 bases). Trimming removed 5 bases from V and 8 bases from J, with 11 bases in between. Germline V gene lookup returns CDR1 DFQATT and CDR2 SNEGSKA (reference sequence). This CDR3 has 11 residues. Written as DNA, the CDR3 is TGCAGTGCTGCCCCAGCGGGTACGCAGTATTTT. It translates to CSAAPAGTQYF.

To note about this clone: The same CDR3 is also encoded by other DNA sequences in this sample. This rearrangement joins TRBV19 to TRBJ1-1; tentatively, D is TRBD1 (5 bases). Trimming took off 1 base at V and 1 base at J, with 10 bases between the two ends. The CDR3 has 15 amino acids. Germline V gives CDR1 LNHDA, CDR2 SQIVND (reference sequence). The CDR3 DNA is TGTGCCAGTAGTATAGGTAGGGGTGCGAACACTGAAGCTTTCTTT. Translation: CASSIGRGANTEAFF.

The chain has TRBV5-5 and TRBJ2-7; 8 positions agree with TRBD1. CDR1 is SGHKS and CDR2 is YYEKEE in the germline V gene (reference sequence). The CDR3 spans 15 residues. V dropped 6 bases and J dropped 3; count of bases not matched to a gene: 11. CDR3 region: CASIPRGQGYYEQYF. In DNA form, the CDR3 reads TGTGCCAGCATCCCCCGAGGACAGGGCTACTACGAGCAGTACTTC.

The V call is TRBV25-1, the J call TRBJ1-1; D is ambiguous. This CDR3 is 13 amino acids long. The V gene lost 7 bases and the J gene lost 1 base, with 10 bases spanning the gap. Germline CDR1 and CDR2: MGHDK and SYGVNS. In nucleotides, the CDR3 is TGTGCCAGCACCCAAGGGAGGAACACTGAAGCTTTCTTT. Translating it yields CASTQGRNTEAFF.

This clone was detected only a few times. This sequence joins TRBV5-6 and TRBJ2-1; no clear D gene. Looked up from germline, CDR1 is SGHDT and CDR2 is YYEEEE. Trimming shortened V by 0 bases and J by 4 bases, and 5 bases separated the two germline ends. There are 13 residues in the CDR3. The chain's CDR3 is CASSLELYNEQFF. CDR3 DNA: TGTGCCAGCAGCTTGGAGCTTTACAATGAGCAGTTCTTC.

The chain combines TRBV5-1 with TRBJ1-1; 12 bases align to TRBD1. The junction had 6 bases not matched to a gene; V was cut back by 5 bases and J by 4 bases. There are 15 residues in the CDR3. The germline V gene encodes CDR1 SGHRS and CDR2 YFSETQ. The CDR3 protein is CASRGQGAVSTEAFF. The CDR3 nucleotides are TGCGCCAGCAGGGGACAGGGGGCTGTTAGCACTGAAGCTTTCTTT.

The DNA of the CDR3 is TGTGCCACCAGTGAAGGGGCCTCTGGAAACACCATATATTTT. Its protein is CATSEGASGNTIYF. The J gene is TRBJ1-3, the V gene TRBV15, with D possibly matching TRBD1 (5 bases). Germline V lookup: CDR1 LNHNV, CDR2 YYDKDF (reference sequence). The CDR3 length is 14 residues. Trimming shortened V by 6 bases and J by 0 bases, and 9 bases separated the two germline ends.

J is TRBJ1-6 and V is TRBV28; 10 bases are shared with TRBD1. V shed 6 bases and J 9 bases; nucleotides not matched to a gene: 8. Germline V gene lookup returns CDR1 MDHEN and CDR2 SYDVKM. The CDR3 extends over 15 amino acids. Written as DNA, the CDR3 is TGTGCCAGCAGCCCTCCGGGACAGGGGCGTTCACCCCTCCACTTT. Translation gives CASSPPGQGRSPLHF.

The chain joins TRBV11-3 to TRBJ2-7; D may be TRBD1 (6 bases). Germline V gene lookup returns CDR1 SGHNT and CDR2 YENEEA. The length of the CDR3 is 13 residues. V lost 5 bases and J lost 2, with 10 bases in between. This chain's CDR3 is CASSRGQTYEQYF. In DNA, the CDR3 is TGTGCCAGCAGCCGCGGACAGACCTACGAGCAGTACTTC.

The gene calls are TRBV5-1 and TRBJ2-1; 13 bases agree with TRBD2. CDR1 and CDR2 (germline): SGHRS, YFSETQ. V trimming: 4 bases; J trimming: 1 base; junction bases outside the gene matches: 2. The CDR3 is 16 amino acids. The CDR3 is CASSPTSGGSYNEQFF. The CDR3 DNA follows: TGCGCCAGCAGCCCGACTAGCGGGGGGTCCTACAATGAGCAGTTCTTC.